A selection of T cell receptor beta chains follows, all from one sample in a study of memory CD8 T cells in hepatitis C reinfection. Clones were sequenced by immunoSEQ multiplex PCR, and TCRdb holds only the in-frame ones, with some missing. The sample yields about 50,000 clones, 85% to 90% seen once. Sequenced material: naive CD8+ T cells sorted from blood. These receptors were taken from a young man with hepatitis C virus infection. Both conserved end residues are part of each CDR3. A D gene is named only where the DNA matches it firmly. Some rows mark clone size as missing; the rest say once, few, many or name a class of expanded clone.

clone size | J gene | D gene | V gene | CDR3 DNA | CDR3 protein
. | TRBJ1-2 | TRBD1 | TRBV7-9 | TGTGCCAGCAGCTTAGGGGGACAGGGCGCCTATGGCTACACCTTC | CASSLGGQGAYGYTF
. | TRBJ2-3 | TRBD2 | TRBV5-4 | TGTGCCAGCAGCCGCCCTAGCGGTTCCCCAGATACGCAGTATTTT | CASSRPSGSPDTQYF
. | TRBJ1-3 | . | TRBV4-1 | TGCGCCAGCAGCCAAGACTTCCCTGGAAACACCATATATTTT | CASSQDFPGNTIYF
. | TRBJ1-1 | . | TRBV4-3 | TGCGCCAGCAGCCAAGATCTGGGGGGGGGCACTGAAGCTTTCTTT | CASSQDLGGGTEAFF
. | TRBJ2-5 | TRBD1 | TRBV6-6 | TGTGCCAGCAGTCCGGGACAGGGAACCCAAGAGACCCAGTACTTC | CASSPGQGTQETQYF
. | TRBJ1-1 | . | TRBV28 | TGTGCCAGCAGTTCAACCGGGACAACGGGCACTGAAGCTTCCTTT | CASSSTGTTGTEASF
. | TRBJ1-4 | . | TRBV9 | TGTGCCAGCAGCGCCGGGACAAGCGAAAAACTGTTTTTT | CASSAGTSEKLFF
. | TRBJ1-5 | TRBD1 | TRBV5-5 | TGTGCCAGCAGCTCGGAGGCAGGGGGGAGCAATCAGCCCCAGCATTTT | CASSSEAGGSNQPQHF
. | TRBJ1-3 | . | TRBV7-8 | TGTGCCAGCACCCCCCCGGGGGACTCTGGAAACACCATATATTTT | CASTPPGDSGNTIYF
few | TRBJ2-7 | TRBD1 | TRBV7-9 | TGTGCCAGCAGCTCCAGGGGGCCGGGGCCCTACGAGCAGTACTTC | CASSSRGPGPYEQYF
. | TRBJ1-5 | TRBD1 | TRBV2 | TGTGCCAGCAGTCCCGGGACAGGGGGGTATCAGCCCCAGCATTTT | CASSPGTGGYQPQHF
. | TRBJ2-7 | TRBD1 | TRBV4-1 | TGCGCCAGCAGCCCGGGACAGGGGGCGCTTGAGCAGTACTTC | CASSPGQGALEQYF
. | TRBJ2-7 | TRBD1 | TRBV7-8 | TGTGCCAGCAGCTCTGGGACAGGAGCCTACGAGCAGTACTTC | CASSSGTGAYEQYF
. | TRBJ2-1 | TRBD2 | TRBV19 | TGTGCCAGCGGACTAGCGGGAGGGAGCTCCTACAATGAGCAGTTCTTC | CASGLAGGSSYNEQFF
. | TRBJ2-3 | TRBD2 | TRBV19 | TGTGCCAGTAACCCGGGACTAGTTTTAAGTGGAGATACGCAGTATTTT | CASNPGLVLSGDTQYF
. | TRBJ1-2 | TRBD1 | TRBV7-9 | TGTGCCAGCAGCTTCGACAGGGCAGTCTATGGCTACACCTTC | CASSFDRAVYGYTF
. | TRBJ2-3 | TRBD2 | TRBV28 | TGTGCCAGCTCCGGGACTAGCGGGAGGGCCACAGATACGCAGTATTTT | CASSGTSGRATDTQYF
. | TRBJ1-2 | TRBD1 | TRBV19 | TGTGCCAGTGGGAGAACGACAGGGGTTTATGGCTACACCTTC | CASGRTTGVYGYTF
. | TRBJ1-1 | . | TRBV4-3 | TGCGCCAGCAGGTCGCGGGATGAAGCTTTCTTT | CASRSRDEAFF
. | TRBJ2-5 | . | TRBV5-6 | TGTGCCAGCAGCTTTTCACAGGAAGAGACCCAGTACTTC | CASSFSQEETQYF
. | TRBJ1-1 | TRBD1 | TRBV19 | TGTGCCAGTAGCCCGCCGACAGGGTTGACTGAAGCTTTCTTT | CASSPPTGLTEAFF
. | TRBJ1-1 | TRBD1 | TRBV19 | TGTGCCAGTAGGATCGGGACAGGGGATTCGAACACTGAAGCTTTCTTT | CASRIGTGDSNTEAFF
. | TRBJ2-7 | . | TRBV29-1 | TGCAGCGTTGGGGGGCTAAGCTCCTACGAGCAGTACTTC | CSVGGLSSYEQYF
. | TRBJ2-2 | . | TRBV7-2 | TGTGCCAGCAGGGCGGCTAACACCCACACCGGGGAGCTGTTTTTT | CASRAANTHTGELFF
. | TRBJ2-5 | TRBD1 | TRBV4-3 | TGCGCCAGCAGCCAAGATCTTGGGCGGGGGACAGGGGGAGAGGAGACCCAGTACTTC | CASSQDLGRGTGGEETQYF
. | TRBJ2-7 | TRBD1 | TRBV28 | TGTGCCAGCAGCCGACCCCCCGGGACAGGGGATACCTACGAGCAGTACTTC | CASSRPPGTGDTYEQYF
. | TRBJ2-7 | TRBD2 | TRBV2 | TGTGCCAGCAATGGACTAGCGGGAACCTACGAGCAGTACTTC | CASNGLAGTYEQYF